The rows below give T cell receptor beta chains drawn from one sample of a study of beta chain features in type 1 diabetes. Using immunoSEQ multiplex PCR, the repertoire was profiled, and TCRdb retains in-frame clones only, with some absent. The repertoire includes some 250,000 clones, 9.5% to 13% of them detected once, and 0.017% sits in the top ten. Material: naive CD4+ T cells from blood. All receptors derive from a man between 25 and 39 years old with type 1 diabetes. CDR3s include the opening cysteine and the closing phenylalanine or tryptophan. The D gene is left open where the match is weak. The size field is filled for only some rows; it gives once, few, many or a size class.

D gene: -
clone size: few
J gene: TRBJ2-7
V gene: TRBV11-2
CDR3 protein: CASSLGQKIYEQYF
CDR3 DNA: TGTGCCAGCAGCTTGGGGCAGAAGATCTACGAGCAGTACTTC

D gene: TRBD2
clone size: few
J gene: TRBJ2-1
V gene: TRBV9
CDR3 protein: CASEGGGAYNEQFF
CDR3 DNA: TGTGCCAGCGAAGGCGGGGGGGCTTACAATGAGCAGTTCTTC

D gene: -
clone size: few
J gene: TRBJ1-3
V gene: TRBV9
CDR3 protein: CASSVARSGNTIYF
CDR3 DNA: TGTGCCAGCAGCGTAGCCCGCTCTGGAAACACCATATATTTT

D gene: -
clone size: -
J gene: TRBJ2-1
V gene: TRBV9
CDR3 protein: CASSPRTARNNEQFF
CDR3 DNA: TGTGCCAGCAGCCCGCGGACAGCCAGGAACAATGAGCAGTTCTTC

D gene: TRBD2
clone size: -
J gene: TRBJ2-5
V gene: TRBV7-9
CDR3 protein: CASSRSGTAGGAQYF
CDR3 DNA: TGTGCCAGCAGTCGTTCCGGGACTGCCGGGGGGGCCCAGTACTTC

D gene: TRBD2
clone size: -
J gene: TRBJ2-7
V gene: TRBV7-9
CDR3 protein: CASSQSSGEYSYEQYF
CDR3 DNA: TGTGCCAGCAGCCAATCAAGCGGGGAATACTCCTACGAGCAGTACTTC

D gene: TRBD1
clone size: few
J gene: TRBJ2-7
V gene: TRBV18
CDR3 protein: CASSPQGVSRYEQYF
CDR3 DNA: TGTGCCAGCTCACCGCAGGGGGTCAGTCGCTACGAGCAGTACTTC

D gene: -
clone size: -
J gene: TRBJ2-7
V gene: TRBV5-1
CDR3 protein: CASSLDRAYEQYF
CDR3 DNA: TGCGCCAGCAGCTTGGACAGAGCCTACGAGCAGTACTTC

D gene: -
clone size: -
J gene: TRBJ2-1
V gene: TRBV4-1
CDR3 protein: CASSQLTGYSYNEQFF
CDR3 DNA: TGCGCCAGCAGCCAACTTACAGGATACTCCTACAATGAGCAGTTCTTC

D gene: -
clone size: few
J gene: TRBJ2-7
V gene: TRBV18
CDR3 protein: CASSPLPYEQYF
CDR3 DNA: TGTGCCAGCTCACCCCTCCCCTACGAGCAGTACTTC

D gene: TRBD2
clone size: few
J gene: TRBJ2-2
V gene: TRBV7-9
CDR3 protein: CASSSSGGDTGELFF
CDR3 DNA: TGTGCCAGCAGCTCCAGCGGGGGAGACACCGGGGAGCTGTTTTTT

D gene: -
clone size: -
J gene: TRBJ2-1
V gene: TRBV7-8
CDR3 protein: CASSLAAGHEQFF
CDR3 DNA: TGTGCCAGCAGCTTAGCAGCAGGCCATGAGCAGTTCTTC

D gene: TRBD2
clone size: few
J gene: TRBJ2-1
V gene: TRBV11-3
CDR3 protein: CASSAGLAGRSYNEQFF
CDR3 DNA: TGTGCCAGCAGCGCGGGACTAGCGGGACGGTCCTACAATGAGCAGTTCTTC

D gene: TRBD2
clone size: few
J gene: TRBJ2-1
V gene: TRBV29-1
CDR3 protein: CSVAGTRPPDEQFF
CDR3 DNA: TGCAGCGTTGCCGGGACTAGGCCACCGGATGAGCAGTTCTTC

D gene: -
clone size: -
J gene: TRBJ2-3
V gene: TRBV7-2
CDR3 protein: CASSPGGADTQYF
CDR3 DNA: TGTGCCAGCAGCCCCGGCGGGGCAGATACGCAGTATTTT

D gene: TRBD1
clone size: -
J gene: TRBJ2-7
V gene: TRBV13
CDR3 protein: CASLHRGDYEQYF
CDR3 DNA: TGTGCCAGTCTACACAGGGGGGACTACGAGCAGTACTTC

D gene: TRBD2
clone size: few
J gene: TRBJ2-1
V gene: TRBV9
CDR3 protein: CASSRAGGYNEQFF
CDR3 DNA: TGTGCCAGCAGCCGTGCGGGGGGATACAATGAGCAGTTCTTC

D gene: TRBD2
clone size: -
J gene: TRBJ2-3
V gene: TRBV5-1
CDR3 protein: CASSLTAGGRTDTQYF
CDR3 DNA: TGCGCCAGCAGCTTGACTGCGGGGGGGCGAACAGATACGCAGTATTTT

D gene: TRBD1
clone size: few
J gene: TRBJ2-2
V gene: TRBV2
CDR3 protein: CASKDRLGTGELFF
CDR3 DNA: TGTGCCAGCAAGGACAGGCTAGGCACCGGGGAGCTGTTTTTT

D gene: TRBD2
clone size: few
J gene: TRBJ2-5
V gene: TRBV14
CDR3 protein: CASSQGTSGGPGETQYF
CDR3 DNA: TGTGCCAGCAGCCAAGGAACTAGCGGGGGGCCGGGAGAGACCCAGTACTTC

D gene: -
clone size: -
J gene: TRBJ1-5
V gene: TRBV23-1
CDR3 protein: CASSQKRDQPQHF
CDR3 DNA: TGCGCCAGCAGTCAAAAACGGGATCAGCCCCAGCATTTT

D gene: TRBD2
clone size: -
J gene: TRBJ2-1
V gene: TRBV7-3
CDR3 protein: CASSFASGEYNEQFF
CDR3 DNA: TGTGCCAGCAGCTTCGCTAGCGGGGAGTACAATGAGCAGTTCTTC

D gene: -
clone size: few
J gene: TRBJ1-5
V gene: TRBV19
CDR3 protein: CASSMTGQSSQPQHF
CDR3 DNA: TGTGCCAGTAGTATGACCGGACAGTCAAGTCAGCCCCAGCATTTT

D gene: -
clone size: -
J gene: TRBJ1-1
V gene: TRBV27
CDR3 protein: CASSLFGDTEAFF
CDR3 DNA: TGTGCCAGCAGTTTATTCGGGGACACTGAAGCTTTCTTT

D gene: TRBD1
clone size: few
J gene: TRBJ2-7
V gene: TRBV2
CDR3 protein: CASSDWDRVAYEQYF
CDR3 DNA: TGTGCCAGCAGTGATTGGGACAGGGTGGCATACGAGCAGTACTTC

D gene: TRBD2
clone size: -
J gene: TRBJ2-5
V gene: TRBV7-9
CDR3 protein: CASGPGGRRETQYF
CDR3 DNA: TGTGCCAGCGGACCCGGCGGGAGGAGGGAGACCCAGTACTTC

D gene: TRBD1
clone size: -
J gene: TRBJ2-3
V gene: TRBV6-4
CDR3 protein: CASSDGAGGRADTQYF
CDR3 DNA: TGTGCCAGCAGTGACGGGGCAGGGGGTCGCGCAGATACGCAGTATTTT